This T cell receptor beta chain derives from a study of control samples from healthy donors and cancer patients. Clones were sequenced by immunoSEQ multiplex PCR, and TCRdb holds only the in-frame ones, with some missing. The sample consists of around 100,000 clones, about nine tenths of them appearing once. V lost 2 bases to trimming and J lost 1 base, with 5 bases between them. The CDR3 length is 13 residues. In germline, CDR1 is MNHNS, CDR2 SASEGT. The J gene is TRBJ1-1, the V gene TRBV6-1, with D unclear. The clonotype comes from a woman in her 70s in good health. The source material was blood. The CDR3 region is CASSENRNTEAFF. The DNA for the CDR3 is TGTGCCAGCAGTGAAAACAGGAACACTGAAGCTTTCTTT.